This T cell receptor beta chain came from a study of beta chain features in type 1 diabetes. V lost 0 bases and J 2 bases, leaving 6 bases between the germline ends. From germline, CDR1 is SGHDT and CDR2 YYEEEE. The CDR3 is 14 residues long. Sequencing targeted expressed TCRB transcripts, as all isolated RNA had been reverse transcribed. Only in-frame clones appear in the TCRdb table, and some are missing; sequencing was by immunoSEQ multiplex PCR. Of over 600,000 clones listed, roughly 12% are singletons. The study's findings and limits: Whether HLA type influences TCRB rearrangement remained unresolved here. Patients with Type 1 diabetes showed moderately but significantly shorter TCRB CDR3s in all four CD4+ subsets. Within patients, naive, central memory and Treg TCRB repertoires seemed more similar than within healthy donors.

Points on this clone: What it recognizes is unknown.

The genes are TRBV5-6 and TRBJ1-5; D is unresolved. The sequenced material came from naive CD4+ T cells from blood. This sequence was found in a man aged 25 to 45 with type 1 diabetes. CDR3 protein: CASSLAAGNQPQHF. CDR3 nucleotides: TGTGCCAGCAGCTTGGCCGCGGGCAATCAGCCCCAGCATTTT.